This is a list of T cell receptor beta chains from one sample in a study of T cell responses to AZD1222 COVID-19 vaccine. Clones were read by immunoSEQ multiplex PCR, and TCRdb kept only the in-frame ones, dropping some. The table lists some 200,000 clones, around nine tenths of them singletons. The material was peripheral blood, obtained 28 days after the second dose of the MenACWY control vaccine. These receptors were obtained from an adult who received the MenACWY meningococcal vaccine as a control. The CDR3 runs from the conserved cysteine through the conserved F or W. The order of the fields is J gene, V gene, clone size, CDR3 protein. Clone size is given for some rows only: seen once, a few or many times, or a class if the clone is expanded.

TRBJ2-7 | TRBV27 | - | CASSHTGISGF
TRBJ1-1 | TRBV2 | - | CASSDGQGAFSTEAFF
TRBJ1-2 | TRBV30 | - | CAWSVRVNGYTF
TRBJ2-5 | TRBV3-1/TRBV3-2 | - | CASSRAVETQYF
TRBJ2-1 | TRBV28 | - | CASSPGTPSYNEQFF
TRBJ2-7 | TRBV30 | - | CAWSVSYEQYF
TRBJ1-5 | TRBV7-2 | - | CASSLGLVNQPQHF
TRBJ2-7 | TRBV11-3 | - | CASSVTGREQYF
TRBJ1-1 | TRBV9 | - | CASSVRQGDTEAFF
TRBJ1-6 | TRBV5-6 | - | CASNIQGQANSPLHF
TRBJ2-1 | TRBV7-3 | - | CASSAVAGTYNEQFF
TRBJ1-3 | TRBV7-2 | once | CASSYAGGSSGNTIYF
TRBJ1-5 | TRBV11-2 | once | CASSLEAGRSNQPQHF
TRBJ2-3 | TRBV24-1 | once | CATSDYSGRPFPQYF
TRBJ1-5 | TRBV27 | - | CASSLTRDGFNQPQHF